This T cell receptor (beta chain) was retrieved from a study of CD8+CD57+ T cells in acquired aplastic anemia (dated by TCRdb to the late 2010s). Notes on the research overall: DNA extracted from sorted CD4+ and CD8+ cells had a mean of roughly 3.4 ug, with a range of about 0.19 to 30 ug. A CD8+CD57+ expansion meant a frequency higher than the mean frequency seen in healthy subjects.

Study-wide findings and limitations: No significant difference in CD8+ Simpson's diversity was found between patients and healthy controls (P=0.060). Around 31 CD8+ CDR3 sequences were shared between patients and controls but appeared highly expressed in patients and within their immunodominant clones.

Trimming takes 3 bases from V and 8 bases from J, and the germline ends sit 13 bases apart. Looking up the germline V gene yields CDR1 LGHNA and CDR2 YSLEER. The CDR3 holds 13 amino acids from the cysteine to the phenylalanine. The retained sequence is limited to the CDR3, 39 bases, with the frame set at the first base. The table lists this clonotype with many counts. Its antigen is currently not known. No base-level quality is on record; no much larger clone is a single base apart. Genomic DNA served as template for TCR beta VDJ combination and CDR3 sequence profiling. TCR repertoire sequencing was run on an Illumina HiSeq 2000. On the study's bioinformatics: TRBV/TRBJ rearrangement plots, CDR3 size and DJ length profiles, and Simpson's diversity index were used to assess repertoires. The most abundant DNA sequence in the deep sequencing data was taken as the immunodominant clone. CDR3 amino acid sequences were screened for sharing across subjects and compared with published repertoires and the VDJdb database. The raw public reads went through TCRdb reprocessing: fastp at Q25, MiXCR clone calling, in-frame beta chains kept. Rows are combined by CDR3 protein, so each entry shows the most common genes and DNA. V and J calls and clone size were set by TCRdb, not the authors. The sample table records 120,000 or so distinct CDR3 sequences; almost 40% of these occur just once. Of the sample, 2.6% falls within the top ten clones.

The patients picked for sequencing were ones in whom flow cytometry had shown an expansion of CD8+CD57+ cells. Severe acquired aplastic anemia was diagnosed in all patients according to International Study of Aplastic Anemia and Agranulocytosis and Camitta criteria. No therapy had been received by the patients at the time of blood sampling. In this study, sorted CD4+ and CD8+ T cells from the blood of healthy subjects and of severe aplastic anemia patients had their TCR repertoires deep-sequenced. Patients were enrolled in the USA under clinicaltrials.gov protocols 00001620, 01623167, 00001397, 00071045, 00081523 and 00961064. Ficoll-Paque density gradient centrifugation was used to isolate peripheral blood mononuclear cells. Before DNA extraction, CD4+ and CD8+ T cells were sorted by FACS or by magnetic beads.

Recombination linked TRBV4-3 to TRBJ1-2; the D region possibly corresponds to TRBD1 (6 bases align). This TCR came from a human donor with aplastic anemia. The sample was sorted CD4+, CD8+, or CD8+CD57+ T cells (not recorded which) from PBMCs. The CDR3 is CASSQEQGGGYTF. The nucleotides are TGCGCCAGCAGCCAGGAACAGGGAGGCGGCTACACCTTC.